This is a list of T cell receptor beta chains from one sample in a study of cytomegalovirus exposure and HLA in healthy donors. TCRdb's table, derived via immunoSEQ multiplex PCR, lists solely in-frame clones and lacks some. Among roughly 90,000 clones listed, under 95% were seen once. The sample taken for sequencing was PBMCs. These receptors all come from a woman in her twenties or thirties in good health and CMV-seropositive. Each CDR3 is given with its conserved first and last residue. D genes are given only for firm matches. Not all rows give a size; the values are once, few, many and, for expanded clones, a class.

clone_size: -
d_call: -
v_call: TRBV5-1
j_call: TRBJ2-7
cdr3_nt: TGCGCCAGCTCCGACATCCCCTCCTACGAGCAGTACTTC
cdr3_aa: CASSDIPSYEQYF

clone_size: few
d_call: -
v_call: TRBV13
j_call: TRBJ2-2
cdr3_nt: TGTGCCAGCAGCTTAAACCGGCAGGGGAACACCGGGGAGCTGTTTTTT
cdr3_aa: CASSLNRQGNTGELFF

clone_size: -
d_call: -
v_call: TRBV6-6
j_call: TRBJ1-1
cdr3_nt: TGTGCCAGCAGTTACTGGGCGGGAAAGAACACTGAAGCTTTCTTT
cdr3_aa: CASSYWAGKNTEAFF

clone_size: once
d_call: -
v_call: TRBV5-4
j_call: TRBJ2-1
cdr3_nt: TGTGCCAGCAGCTTGTTATTGGCAGGGGATGGCAATGAGCAGTTCTTC
cdr3_aa: CASSLLLAGDGNEQFF

clone_size: -
d_call: TRBD1
v_call: TRBV10-3
j_call: TRBJ1-3
cdr3_nt: TGTGCCATCAGTGGTCAGGGGGCGGCTGGAAACACCATATATTTT
cdr3_aa: CAISGQGAAGNTIYF

clone_size: -
d_call: -
v_call: TRBV29-1
j_call: TRBJ2-5
cdr3_nt: TGCAGCGTTGAAATCTCCGGCCAAGAGACCCAGTACTTC
cdr3_aa: CSVEISGQETQYF

clone_size: -
d_call: TRBD1
v_call: TRBV19
j_call: TRBJ1-4
cdr3_nt: TGTGCCAGCGCGGACAGGCGTAATGAAAAACTGTTTTTT
cdr3_aa: CASADRRNEKLFF

clone_size: -
d_call: TRBD2
v_call: TRBV10-3
j_call: TRBJ2-7
cdr3_nt: TGTGCCATCAGTGGGGTAGCGGGAGGCGAGCAGTACTTC
cdr3_aa: CAISGVAGGEQYF

clone_size: -
d_call: TRBD1
v_call: TRBV11-2
j_call: TRBJ1-4
cdr3_nt: TGTGCCAGCAGCCGTGAAAGGACAGGGAATGAAAAACTGTTTTTT
cdr3_aa: CASSRERTGNEKLFF

clone_size: -
d_call: TRBD1
v_call: TRBV4-3
j_call: TRBJ1-2
cdr3_nt: TGCGCCAGCAGCCAAGATATCGGACAGGGCTATGGCTACACCTTC
cdr3_aa: CASSQDIGQGYGYTF

clone_size: -
d_call: TRBD1
v_call: TRBV9
j_call: TRBJ1-1
cdr3_nt: TGTGCCAGCAGCAATTCCATGGACAGGGGGACTGAAGCTTTCTTT
cdr3_aa: CASSNSMDRGTEAFF

clone_size: once
d_call: -
v_call: TRBV6-5
j_call: TRBJ1-2
cdr3_nt: TGTGCCAGCAGTCGATCTGCTGGCGGTGGCTACACCTTC
cdr3_aa: CASSRSAGGGYTF

clone_size: -
d_call: -
v_call: TRBV5-4
j_call: TRBJ1-5
cdr3_nt: TGTGCCAGCAGCTTGGCAGGGACTCTCAATCAGCCCCAGCATTTT
cdr3_aa: CASSLAGTLNQPQHF

clone_size: -
d_call: TRBD2
v_call: TRBV27
j_call: TRBJ2-1
cdr3_nt: TGTGCCAGCTCCACTAGCGGGAGGGGGAATGAGCAGTTCTTC
cdr3_aa: CASSTSGRGNEQFF

clone_size: -
d_call: TRBD1
v_call: TRBV28
j_call: TRBJ1-5
cdr3_nt: TGTGCCAGCAGGGATCAGGGGGCTGGACAGCCCCAGCATTTT
cdr3_aa: CASRDQGAGQPQHF

clone_size: -
d_call: -
v_call: TRBV6-5
j_call: TRBJ1-1
cdr3_nt: TGTGCCAGCAGCCGCGGACAAACCATGAACACTGAAGCTTTCTTT
cdr3_aa: CASSRGQTMNTEAFF

clone_size: -
d_call: -
v_call: TRBV18
j_call: TRBJ2-1
cdr3_nt: TGTGCCAGCTCACCACAGCGCTTAGAGCAGTTCTTC
cdr3_aa: CASSPQRLEQFF

clone_size: -
d_call: -
v_call: TRBV10-3
j_call: TRBJ2-6
cdr3_nt: TGTGCCATCACCCCGACAGGTAGCTCTGGGGCCAACGTCCTGACTTTC
cdr3_aa: CAITPTGSSGANVLTF

clone_size: -
d_call: TRBD2
v_call: TRBV7-2
j_call: TRBJ2-1
cdr3_nt: TGTGCCAGCAGCTTGGGACTAGCGGGCGGCCTAAGACAGTTCTTC
cdr3_aa: CASSLGLAGGLRQFF

clone_size: -
d_call: -
v_call: TRBV7-6
j_call: TRBJ2-5
cdr3_nt: TGTGCCAGCAGCTCCCTTGGAAGGGGGGAGACCCAGTACTTC
cdr3_aa: CASSSLGRGETQYF

clone_size: -
d_call: TRBD1
v_call: TRBV4-3
j_call: TRBJ1-4
cdr3_nt: TGCGCCAGCAGCCAAGGACAGGGGTCGAATGAAAAACTGTTTTTT
cdr3_aa: CASSQGQGSNEKLFF

clone_size: -
d_call: -
v_call: TRBV4-1
j_call: TRBJ2-3
cdr3_nt: TGCGCCAGCAGCCAAACTAGCCCGATGACTAGCACAGATACGCAGTATTTT
cdr3_aa: CASSQTSPMTSTDTQYF

clone_size: -
d_call: TRBD1
v_call: TRBV5-1
j_call: TRBJ2-2
cdr3_nt: TGCGCCAGCAGCCCGGGACAGATGAACACCGGGGAGCTGTTTTTT
cdr3_aa: CASSPGQMNTGELFF

clone_size: -
d_call: -
v_call: TRBV6-5
j_call: TRBJ2-3
cdr3_nt: TGTGCCAGCAGTTTTGCGATACCTAGCACAGATACGCAGTATTTT
cdr3_aa: CASSFAIPSTDTQYF

clone_size: -
d_call: TRBD1
v_call: TRBV28
j_call: TRBJ2-2
cdr3_nt: TGTGCCAGCAGCGCCGGGACAGCACAGCGGACCGGGGAGCTGTTTTTT
cdr3_aa: CASSAGTAQRTGELFF

clone_size: -
d_call: -
v_call: TRBV9
j_call: TRBJ2-1
cdr3_nt: TGTGCCAGCAGCGTAGCGAGCGGGCCCTCCTACAATGAGCAGTTCTTC
cdr3_aa: CASSVASGPSYNEQFF

clone_size: -
d_call: TRBD1
v_call: TRBV19
j_call: TRBJ1-1
cdr3_nt: TGTGCCAGTAGCCCGCGACAGGGTGCGGGCACTGAAGCTTTCTTT
cdr3_aa: CASSPRQGAGTEAFF

clone_size: -
d_call: -
v_call: TRBV13
j_call: TRBJ2-1
cdr3_nt: TGTGCCAGCAGCTTAGGACTCTCCTTCCTCAATGAGCAGTTCTTC
cdr3_aa: CASSLGLSFLNEQFF

clone_size: -
d_call: TRBD2
v_call: TRBV11-2
j_call: TRBJ2-1
cdr3_nt: TGTGCCAGCAGCTTAGGTAGGAGGACTAGCCGATACAATGAGCAGTTCTTC
cdr3_aa: CASSLGRRTSRYNEQFF

clone_size: -
d_call: -
v_call: TRBV5-6
j_call: TRBJ2-7
cdr3_nt: TGTGCCAGCAGCTCGCCCGGGACACTCACCTACGAGCAGTACTTC
cdr3_aa: CASSSPGTLTYEQYF

clone_size: once
d_call: TRBD1
v_call: TRBV29-1
j_call: TRBJ1-4
cdr3_nt: TGCAGCGCGTCCCTTTGGGGGACAGGGGGCGATCCAACTAATGAAAAACTGTTTTTT
cdr3_aa: CSASLWGTGGDPTNEKLFF

clone_size: -
d_call: TRBD1
v_call: TRBV19
j_call: TRBJ1-2
cdr3_nt: TGTGCCAGTAACCCGGACAGGGGGGGCGACTATGGCTACACCTTC
cdr3_aa: CASNPDRGGDYGYTF

clone_size: once
d_call: -
v_call: TRBV9
j_call: TRBJ2-3
cdr3_nt: TGTGCCAGCAGCGTAGCGACAGGCACAGATACGCAGTATTTT
cdr3_aa: CASSVATGTDTQYF

clone_size: -
d_call: TRBD1
v_call: TRBV7-8
j_call: TRBJ1-4
cdr3_nt: TGTGCCAGCAGCGGCCGGGGACAGGGGTTCGAAAAACTGTTTTTT
cdr3_aa: CASSGRGQGFEKLFF

clone_size: -
d_call: TRBD1
v_call: TRBV15
j_call: TRBJ2-3
cdr3_nt: TGTGCCACCAGCAGAACAGGGGGCGGCTACACAGATACGCAGTATTTT
cdr3_aa: CATSRTGGGYTDTQYF

clone_size: -
d_call: -
v_call: TRBV6-5
j_call: TRBJ1-5
cdr3_nt: TGTGCCAGCTCCCGGGGGGGGGCAGGGCAGCCCCAGCATTTT
cdr3_aa: CASSRGGAGQPQHF

clone_size: -
d_call: -
v_call: TRBV28
j_call: TRBJ1-2
cdr3_nt: TGTGCCAGCAGTATTGACAGCTATGGCTACACCTTC
cdr3_aa: CASSIDSYGYTF

clone_size: -
d_call: TRBD1
v_call: TRBV19
j_call: TRBJ2-1
cdr3_nt: TGTGCCAGTAGTATCACAGGGGGCAATGAGCAGTTCTTC
cdr3_aa: CASSITGGNEQFF

clone_size: -
d_call: -
v_call: TRBV7-6
j_call: TRBJ2-1
cdr3_nt: TGTGCCAGCAGCTTAGGCGGAGTTAGCTCCTACAATGAGCAGTTCTTC
cdr3_aa: CASSLGGVSSYNEQFF

clone_size: -
d_call: TRBD2
v_call: TRBV9
j_call: TRBJ2-7
cdr3_nt: TGTGCCAGCAGCTCCGGGACTAGCGGTTACGAGCAGTACTTC
cdr3_aa: CASSSGTSGYEQYF

clone_size: once
d_call: -
v_call: TRBV19
j_call: TRBJ2-5
cdr3_nt: TGTGCCAGTAGTAAACCGGACAGGGAGGGGGAGACCCAGTACTTC
cdr3_aa: CASSKPDREGETQYF

clone_size: -
d_call: TRBD2
v_call: TRBV7-9
j_call: TRBJ2-1
cdr3_nt: TGTGCCAGCAGCCCCCATACTAGCGGGAGGCCGGCATCCTACAATGAGCAGTTCTTC
cdr3_aa: CASSPHTSGRPASYNEQFF

clone_size: -
d_call: -
v_call: TRBV19
j_call: TRBJ1-1
cdr3_nt: TGTGCCAGTAGTCCCCCCCTGGGAGGGGGTATGAACACTGAAGCTTTCTTT
cdr3_aa: CASSPPLGGGMNTEAFF

clone_size: -
d_call: TRBD2
v_call: TRBV6-6
j_call: TRBJ2-7
cdr3_nt: TGTGCCAGTAGACTAGCGGGAACAACCTACGAGCAGTACTTC
cdr3_aa: CASRLAGTTYEQYF

clone_size: -
d_call: -
v_call: TRBV7-9
j_call: TRBJ1-5
cdr3_nt: TGTGCCAGCAGCTTATCCGGGATACAGCCCCAGCATTTT
cdr3_aa: CASSLSGIQPQHF

clone_size: -
d_call: TRBD1
v_call: TRBV6-5
j_call: TRBJ2-7
cdr3_nt: TGTGCCAGCAGTTACTCTCCGGACAGGGTATTCGAGCAGTACTTC
cdr3_aa: CASSYSPDRVFEQYF

clone_size: -
d_call: TRBD2
v_call: TRBV11-2
j_call: TRBJ2-5
cdr3_nt: TGTGCCAGCAGCCCCACCGACCTCGGGGGGGAGACCCAGTACTTC
cdr3_aa: CASSPTDLGGETQYF

clone_size: -
d_call: -
v_call: TRBV12-2
j_call: TRBJ2-7
cdr3_nt: TGTGCAAGTCGCCAAAACCACACCCGGACTCCTCTGGAGCAGTACTTC
cdr3_aa: CASRQNHTRTPLEQYF

clone_size: -
d_call: TRBD1
v_call: TRBV6-5
j_call: TRBJ2-7
cdr3_nt: TGTGCCAGCAGTTGGACCCGGGACAGGGTACTGGCGGAGCAGTACTTC
cdr3_aa: CASSWTRDRVLAEQYF

clone_size: -
d_call: -
v_call: TRBV5-5
j_call: TRBJ1-5
cdr3_nt: TGTGCCAGCAGCAGAGACAGGAACAATCAGCCCCAGCATTTT
cdr3_aa: CASSRDRNNQPQHF

clone_size: -
d_call: TRBD2
v_call: TRBV5-5
j_call: TRBJ2-7
cdr3_nt: TGTGCCAGCAGTTCTACTTGGGGGGGTGGCGAGCAGTACTTC
cdr3_aa: CASSSTWGGGEQYF

clone_size: -
d_call: -
v_call: TRBV4-3
j_call: TRBJ2-6
cdr3_nt: TGCGCCAGCAGCCAGAACAGCTTCTCTGGGGCCAACGTCCTGACTTTC
cdr3_aa: CASSQNSFSGANVLTF

clone_size: -
d_call: TRBD2
v_call: TRBV4-1
j_call: TRBJ2-5
cdr3_nt: TGCGCCAGCAGCCAAGAAGCGGGGGGGTACCAAGAGACCCAGTACTTC
cdr3_aa: CASSQEAGGYQETQYF

clone_size: few
d_call: -
v_call: TRBV2
j_call: TRBJ1-3
cdr3_nt: TGTGCCAGCAGTGAAGCAGCCGCCAGGGCTGGAAACACCATATATTTT
cdr3_aa: CASSEAAARAGNTIYF

clone_size: -
d_call: -
v_call: TRBV19
j_call: TRBJ2-7
cdr3_nt: TGTGCCAGTAGTATAGCCCTCGGACTCGGCGCCTACGAGCAGTACTTC
cdr3_aa: CASSIALGLGAYEQYF